The 8 T cell receptor beta chains presented below share a single source sample, sequenced in a study of neoadjuvant nivolumab and ipilimumab in lung cancer. Method: immunoSEQ multiplex PCR; TCRdb's copy keeps in-frame clones and lacks some. The sample consists of 39,000 or so clones, roughly 89% of them appearing once. Source: peripheral blood, taken before neoadjuvant nivolumab, alone or with ipilimumab. These receptors came from an adult with non-small cell lung cancer.

The V and J genes are TRBV29-1 and TRBJ2-7; 7 nucleotides match TRBD1. V lost 0 bases and J lost 3; bases outside the gene matches: 14. The CDR3 covers 17 residues. Germline V gene lookup returns CDR1 SQVTM and CDR2 ANQGSEA. The CDR3 sequence: CSVEETKDRPPHYEQYF. DNA of the CDR3: TGCAGCGTTGAAGAGACAAAGGACAGGCCCCCTCACTACGAGCAGTACTTC.

The chain carries TRBV30 and TRBJ2-3; D tentatively reads TRBD1 or TRBD2 (5 bases each). Germline CDR1 and CDR2: GTSNPN and SVGIG (reference sequence). V was clipped by 2 bases and J by 1 base, with 22 bases between them. The CDR3 spans 18 residues. CDR3 in amino acids: CAWSPYSGRGTGTDTQYF. The CDR3 DNA reads TGTGCCTGGAGTCCCTACTCGGGACGCGGAACTGGCACAGATACGCAGTATTTT.

The chain joins TRBV9 to TRBJ2-1, with D tentatively TRBD2 (6 bases). From germline, CDR1 is SGDLS and CDR2 YYNGEE. Trimming took off 4 bases at V and 8 bases at J, with 19 bases between the two ends. The CDR3 has 15 residues. The CDR3 region has the DNA TGTGCCAGCAGCCTCCGGGACTCCCTCAGTCATGAGCAGTTCTTC. Translating gives CASSLRDSLSHEQFF. The whole variable domain, remainder taken from reference TRBV9 and TRBJ2-1, is DSGVTQTPKHLITATGQRVTLRCSPRSGDLSVYWYQQSLDQGLQFLIQYYNGEERAKGNILERFSAQQFPDLHSELNLSSLELGDSALYFCASSLRDSLSHEQFFGPGTRLTVL.

This rearrangement joins TRBV11-3 to TRBJ2-5, with D perhaps TRBD1 (5 bases). In germline, CDR1 is SGHNT, CDR2 YENEEA. The V and J ends lost 3 bases and 9 bases respectively, with 14 bases between them. This CDR3 region has 13 residues. As DNA, the CDR3 is TGTGCCAGCAGCTTGGACGGTAAAGGGGCCCAGTACTTC. This encodes CASSLDGKGAQYF.

This sequence joins TRBV7-2 and TRBJ2-3; TRBD1 or TRBD2 may be the D gene (6 bases each). Trimming took off 1 base at V and 0 bases at J, with 11 bases between the two ends. The CDR3 has 16 amino acids. CDR1 is SGHTA, CDR2 FQGNSA, per germline. CDR3 in amino acids: CASSLVADSSTDTQYF. The DNA for the CDR3 is TGTGCCAGCAGCTTAGTAGCGGACAGTAGCACAGATACGCAGTATTTT.

The J gene is TRBJ2-7, the V gene TRBV10-3, with TRBD2 matching over 7 bases. This CDR3 has 14 amino acids. The germline V gene encodes CDR1 ENHRY and CDR2 SYGVKD. The junction had 6 bases not matched to a gene; V was cut back by 4 bases and J by 3 bases. The CDR3 coding sequence is TGTGCCATCAGTGCCACTAGCGTAAACTACGAGCAGTACTTC. This gives the protein CAISATSVNYEQYF.

The chain couples TRBV6-6 to TRBJ1-1, with D possibly being TRBD1 (5 bases). V lost 2 bases and J 6 bases, leaving 19 bases between the germline ends. The germline V gene has CDR1 MNHNY and CDR2 SVGAGI (reference sequence). The CDR3 totals 16 residues. Here the CDR3 reads CASSYPLGEGGAEAFF. The CDR3 nucleotides read TGTGCCAGCAGTTACCCACTTGGAGAGGGAGGGGCTGAAGCTTTCTTT.

The rearrangement uses TRBV30 and TRBJ2-1; no clear D. The ends were cut back, 3 bases at V and 4 bases at J, with 4 bases in the middle. CDR1 and CDR2 (germline): GTSNPN, SVGIG (reference sequence). This CDR3 spans 11 amino acids. CDR3 amino acids: CAWRGYNEQFF. As DNA, the CDR3 is TGTGCCTGGAGGGGATACAATGAGCAGTTCTTC.